One sample yielded the 20 T cell receptor beta chains listed below, sequenced in a study of human T cells and chemical hapten exposure. TCRdb independently ran MiXCR on the RACE reads; one entry per CDR3 protein. The table has roughly 360,000 distinct CDR3 sequences, approximately 4.4% seen once; the top ten hold over 2%. Regarding time point: patch test 1, 2 weeks after DPC sensitization. Treatment here: therapeutic diphenylcyclopropenone sensitization with weekly scalp DPC. The specimen was whole blood, collected in connection with sensitization to the hapten diphenylcyclopropenone (DPC). The receptor set was obtained from a woman aged 50 to 60 with alopecia areata. Some clones in this sample may be carry-over from other donors' samples.

This clonotype was seen many times. This chain uses TRBV7-9 with TRBJ2-7, with unresolved D. Trimming stripped 6 bases from V and 3 bases from J, with 12 bases between. The CDR3 is made up of 13 amino acids. Per the germline V gene, CDR1 is SEHNR and CDR2 is FQNEAQ (reference sequence). The CDR3 nucleotides read TGTGCCAGCAGAGGTCCGGACCACTACGAGCAGTACTTC. Protein product: CASRGPDHYEQYF.

This clonotype was seen many times. V and J are TRBV20-1 and TRBJ1-6; TRBD1 matches at 9 bases. Germline trimming cut 3 bases from V and 5 bases from J; bases unmatched to any gene: 5. The CDR3 consists of 15 residues. Germline CDR1 DFQATT, CDR2 SNEGSKA (reference sequence). The CDR3 spells CSARGTGKNNSPLHF. The DNA for the CDR3 is TGCAGTGCTAGGGGGACAGGGAAGAATAATTCACCCCTCCACTTT.

This clonotype was seen at least ten times. This chain uses TRBV7-2 with TRBJ2-2, with D possibly matching TRBD2 (5 bases). The CDR3 has 17 amino acids. Germline V gene sequence: CDR1 SGHTA, CDR2 FQGNSA. The ends were cut back, 4 bases at V and 4 bases at J, with 19 bases in the middle. This CDR3 is CASSSSLVGGSTGELFF. Written as DNA, the CDR3 is TGTGCCAGCAGCTCCAGCCTGGTGGGCGGGTCCACCGGGGAGCTGTTTTTT.

This rearrangement joins TRBV20-1 to TRBJ1-1, with TRBD1 matching 7 bases. This CDR3 contains 14 residues. V trimming: 0 bases; J trimming: 1 base; junction bases outside the gene matches: 2. CDR1 is DFQATT, CDR2 SNEGSKA, per germline (reference sequence). The chain's CDR3 is CSAREGGPNTEAFF. As DNA, the CDR3 is TGCAGTGCTAGAGAAGGGGGCCCGAACACTGAAGCTTTCTTT.

In this sample, this clonotype turned up a few times. The chain uses TRBV7-3 and TRBJ2-3; D is perhaps TRBD1 or TRBD2 (5 bases each). The CDR3 loop spans 18 amino acids. Germline values: CDR1 SGHTA, CDR2 FQGTGA. V was pared by 0 bases and J by 4 bases, with 20 bases between. As DNA, the CDR3 is TGTGCCAGCAGCTTAACGTCGGTCGGGGCCGTCAAGGCAGATACGCAGTATTTT. This translates into CASSLTSVGAVKADTQYF.

This clonotype has at least ten counts. Germline and junction disagree at one end, which may indicate a read error. The chain is built from TRBV5-1 and TRBJ2-3, with a tentative D call TRBD2 (5 bases). This CDR3 has 14 residues. The V gene's germline CDR1 is SGHRS and CDR2 YFSETQ. The CDR3, as DNA: TGTGCCAGCAGCTTGCCCGGGGGCACAGATACGCAGTATTTT. It codes for CASSLPGGTDTQYF.

This chain connects TRBV11-2 to TRBJ2-1; 15 bases are shared with TRBD2. The J segment lost 8 bases and the V segment lost 4 bases, leaving 9 bases of the junction unmatched. The CDR3 extends over 17 amino acids. Germline V gene lookup returns CDR1 SGHAT and CDR2 FQNNGV. The CDR3 region has the DNA TGTGCCAGCAGCTCCGGACTAGCGGGGGGGAATACGGATGAGCAGTTCTTC. It codes for CASSSGLAGGNTDEQFF.

In its sample, this clonotype was seen many times. The chain links TRBV9 to TRBJ2-5; the D is unclear. CDR3 length: 14 amino acids. Germline CDR1 reads SGDLS; CDR2 reads YYNGEE. V lost 4 bases and J 0 bases, leaving 10 bases between the germline ends. This CDR3 is CASSSPTYQETQYF. CDR3 DNA sequence: TGTGCCAGCAGCTCACCGACGTACCAAGAGACCCAGTACTTC.

This clonotype occurred many times. The CDR3 bases are TGTGCCAGCAGCTTAGCTCAGACGGCGAGAACGCAGTATTTT. It codes for CASSLAQTARTQYF. The chain carries TRBV7-8 and TRBJ2-3; D is undetermined. Trimming shortened V by 0 bases and J by 9 bases, and 13 bases separated the two germline ends. The CDR3 totals 14 residues. Germline values: CDR1 SGHVS, CDR2 FQNEAQ.

This clonotype was detected only a few times. V gene TRBV24-1 combines with J gene TRBJ2-3; D may be TRBD1 or TRBD2 (5 bases each). The germline V and J ends were trimmed by 5 bases and 2 bases, with 13 bases remaining between them. There are 15 residues in the CDR3. CDR1 is KGHDR, CDR2 SFDVKD, per germline. Written as DNA, the CDR3 is TGTGCCACCAGTGCCGGGGACCGAGCCACAGATACGCAGTATTTT. Its protein is CATSAGDRATDTQYF.

This clonotype was counted between two and nine times. The rearrangement uses TRBV10-2 and TRBJ2-3, with 7 bases lining up with TRBD2. The trim removed 8 bases at V and 6 bases at J, leaving 5 bases unmatched. The CDR3 length is 12 residues. Per the germline V gene, CDR1 is WSHSY and CDR2 is SAAADI. CDR3 DNA: TGCGCCAGCCTAACGACTAGCGATACGCAGTATTTT. Translated: CASLTTSDTQYF.

This clonotype has ten or more counts. The rearrangement links TRBV4-3 to TRBJ1-1; possibly TRBD1 for D (6 bases). The CDR3 is 15 residues long. Germline lookup yields CDR1 LGHNA and CDR2 YSLEER. Trimming left V 1 base short and J 5 bases short, with 14 bases between. The CDR3 DNA sequence: TGCGCCAGCAGCCAAGTAGCAGGGGCCGGGACTGAAGCTTTCTTT. Translated: CASSQVAGAGTEAFF.

Regarding this clonotype: A much larger clone differs by one base, so this may be a read error. The J gene is TRBJ2-3, the V gene TRBV24-1; TRBD2 aligns across 14 bases. The CDR3 loop spans 16 amino acids. Germline assignment: CDR1 KGHDR and CDR2 SFDVKD. The CDR3 region is CGTSDWTSGRQDTQYF. DNA for the CDR3: TGTGGCACCAGTGACTGGACTAGCGGGAGGCAAGATACGCAGTATTTT.

This clonotype was seen repeatedly, ten times or more. The chain has TRBV12-3 or TRBV12-4 and TRBJ2-1; possible D gene TRBD2, 6 bases. V was pared by 7 bases and J by 9 bases, with 16 bases between. CDR3 length: 13 amino acids. The CDR3 nucleotides read TGTGCCAGCACACCCCATAGCGGCGGTGAGCAGTTCTTC. Residues: CASTPHSGGEQFF.

V usage is TRBV20-1 and J usage is TRBJ1-2; the match to TRBD1 covers 10 bases. The CDR3 length is 14 residues. The V and J ends lost 6 bases and 4 bases, in that order; junction bases with no gene match: 8. The germline CDR1 and CDR2 sequences are DFQATT and SNEGSKA (reference sequence). CDR3 amino acids: CSAARDRGSYGYTF. The CDR3 coding sequence is TGCAGTGCCGCCCGGGACAGGGGTTCCTATGGCTACACCTTC.

This clonotype was detected only a few times. The V gene is TRBV30, the J gene TRBJ1-1; no firm D call. The CDR3 covers 12 residues. Germline CDR1 GTSNPN, CDR2 SVGIG (reference sequence). Trimming left V 2 bases short and J 4 bases short, with 8 bases between. For the CDR3, the DNA is TGTGCCTGGAGTCAATACGGCACTGAAGCTTTCTTT. Protein product: CAWSQYGTEAFF.

This clonotype has at least ten counts. CDR3 in amino acids: CASSFGLAGSYEQYF. The CDR3 nucleotides read TGCGCCAGCAGCTTCGGACTAGCGGGTTCCTACGAGCAGTACTTC. The chain uses TRBV5-1 and TRBJ2-7; 11 bases map to TRBD2. The length of the CDR3 is 15 residues. Trimming at V came to 2 bases and at J to 1 base, leaving 2 bases not matched to a gene. The germline V gene encodes CDR1 SGHRS and CDR2 YFSETQ.

This clonotype was seen more than once but under ten times. The final CDR3 position lacks the conserved phenylalanine or tryptophan, pointing to a likely read error. The DNA is omitted, as the CDR3 cannot be located on it reliably, and the CDR3 follows TCRdb's listing. The V gene is TRBV6-1, the J gene TRBJ1-1; TRBD1 is the table's D call and was not checked against the DNA. Germline V gives CDR1 MNHNS, CDR2 SASEGT. The CDR3 is 13 amino acids long, termini counted. CDR3 protein: CASSEDLENRGIN.

This clonotype was counted at least ten times. The chain carries TRBV25-1 and TRBJ1-1; TRBD1 matches 10 bases. The CDR3 is 15 amino acids. CDR1 and CDR2 (germline): MGHDK, SYGVNS. Trimming cost V 3 bases and J 3 bases; bases outside gene matches: 4. The CDR3 loop reads CASSDPGQGDTEAFF. In DNA, the CDR3 is TGTGCCAGCAGTGACCCCGGACAGGGGGACACTGAAGCTTTCTTT.

This clonotype was picked up many times. The gene calls are TRBV3-1 and TRBJ2-3, with 7 bases fitting TRBD2. V was pared by 0 bases and J by 0 bases, with 15 bases of the junction left unmatched. The CDR3 sequence is 20 residues long. Per germline, CDR1 LGHDT and CDR2 YNNKEL (reference sequence). CDR3: CASSQEWGPGSGESTDTQYF. DNA for the CDR3: TGTGCCAGCAGCCAAGAGTGGGGACCAGGGAGCGGGGAGAGCACAGATACGCAGTATTTT.